The 11 T cell receptor beta chains below come from one sample, sequenced in a study of blood T cells in healthy people across ages. A J-beta primer mix and a sample-barcoded 5' primer were used in a second PCR of about 7 to 12 cycles. TCRdb independently ran MiXCR on the 5' RACE reads; one entry per CDR3 protein. The sample holds over 500,000 distinct CDR3 sequences, approximately 52% seen once. Sequenced material: blood. These receptors all stem from an elderly woman in good health.

The rearrangement joins TRBV5-1 to TRBJ2-3; D is ambiguous. This CDR3 comprises 14 residues. Trimming took off 2 bases at V and 3 bases at J, with 10 bases between the two ends. CDR1 and CDR2 from the germline V gene are SGHRS and YFSETQ. In nucleotides, the CDR3 is TGCGCCAGCAGCTTAAGCGCCCGGACAGATACGCAGTATTTT. Encoded protein: CASSLSARTDTQYF.

There are many counts of this clonotype. The chain combines TRBV5-1 with TRBJ2-1; a possible D gene is TRBD2 (7 bases). V was clipped by 7 bases and J by 2 bases, with 16 bases between them. The CDR3 sequence is 15 residues long. The germline CDR1 and CDR2 sequences are SGHRS and YFSETQ. The CDR3 is CASYSGAGAYNEQFF. The DNA for the CDR3 is TGCGCCAGCTACAGCGGGGCAGGGGCCTACAATGAGCAGTTCTTC.

This clonotype appeared many times. V gene TRBV7-9 combines with J gene TRBJ2-1; no reliable D call. Germline V lookup: CDR1 SEHNR, CDR2 FQNEAQ (reference sequence). The CDR3 loop spans 13 amino acids. V was cut by 5 bases and J by 4 bases, with 9 bases left in between. CDR3 coding DNA: TGTGCCAGCAGCAACGTCGCGTACAATGAGCAGTTCTTC. This sequence encodes CASSNVAYNEQFF.

This clonotype was counted between two and nine times. The chain employs TRBV7-9 and TRBJ1-4, with D hard to call. The V gene lost 6 bases and the J gene lost 6 bases, with 8 bases spanning the gap. This CDR3 is 12 amino acids long. Germline V CDR1 and CDR2: SEHNR, FQNEAQ (reference sequence). The CDR3 DNA is TGTGCCAGCAGAAAGGATGATGAAAAACTGTTTTTT. Its protein is CASRKDDEKLFF.

This clonotype showed up many times. The rearrangement links TRBV5-5 to TRBJ2-5; D not certain. CDR1 and CDR2 (germline): SGHKS, YYEKEE (reference sequence). The CDR3 runs 14 residues. The V end lost 0 bases, the J end lost 0 bases, and 6 bases lay between the germline ends. The CDR3 loop is CASSLVQYQETQYF. CDR3 sequence (DNA): TGTGCCAGCAGCTTGGTCCAGTACCAAGAGACCCAGTACTTC.

This clonotype was seen repeatedly, ten times or more. The V call is TRBV20-1, the J call TRBJ2-3, with TRBD2 matching 10 bases. The germline gives CDR1 DFQATT, CDR2 SNEGSKA (reference sequence). V trimming: 8 bases; J trimming: 4 bases; junction bases outside the gene matches: 9. The CDR3 sequence is 14 residues long. As DNA, the CDR3 is TGCAGTTGTAAAGCGGGAGGGCCGGCAGATACGCAGTATTTT. Protein: CSCKAGGPADTQYF.

This clonotype was seen repeatedly, ten times or more. This chain links TRBV20-1 with TRBJ2-1; D is unresolved. CDR3 length: 13 residues. Germline V CDR1 and CDR2: DFQATT, SNEGSKA (reference sequence). Trimming shortened V by 4 bases and J by 7 bases, and 14 bases separated the two germline ends. The CDR3 here is CSAIIGRKNEQFF. The CDR3 DNA is TGCAGTGCTATTATCGGAAGGAAAAATGAGCAGTTCTTC.

There are many counts of this clonotype. The J gene is TRBJ2-1, the V gene TRBV12-5, with a weak D call TRBD1 (5 bases). The length of the CDR3 is 13 residues. Germline loops: CDR1 LGHNT, CDR2 FRNRAP. The V end lost 5 bases, the J end lost 8 bases, and 13 bases lay between the germline ends. The CDR3 coding sequence is TGTGCTAGTGGTGGACCAGGGTCCCATGAGCAGTTCTTC. Translation gives CASGGPGSHEQFF. Using reference TRBV12-5 and TRBJ2-1 for the parts outside the CDR3, the full variable domain is DARVTQTPRHKVTEMGQEVTMRCQPILGHNTVFWYRQTMMQGLELLAYFRNRAPLDDSGMPKDRFSAEMPDATLATLKIQPSEPRDSAVYFCASGGPGSHEQFFGPGTRLTVL.

This chain connects TRBV20-1 to TRBJ2-7, with 14 positions matching TRBD2. Germline CDR1 reads DFQATT; CDR2 reads SNEGSKA (reference sequence). This CDR3 region has 15 residues. The J segment lost 3 bases and the V segment lost 3 bases, leaving 4 bases of the junction unmatched. The DNA of the CDR3 is TGCAGTGCTAGCCCGGGACTAGCGGGGGTCTACGAGCAGTACTTC. As protein: CSASPGLAGVYEQYF.

The chain couples TRBV6-1 to TRBJ2-7, with 8 bases matching TRBD2. V lost 8 bases, J lost 2 bases, and 17 bases stayed unmatched. CDR3 length: 17 residues. Germline CDR1 and CDR2: MNHNS and SASEGT. Here the CDR3 reads CASESDAEAGEPYEQYF. CDR3 coding DNA: TGTGCCAGCGAATCCGACGCGGAAGCGGGGGAGCCCTACGAGCAGTACTTC.

The gene calls are TRBV12-3 or TRBV12-4 and TRBJ1-1, with no clear D. The ends were cut back, 2 bases at V and 2 bases at J, with 9 bases in the middle. This CDR3 comprises 14 residues. The CDR3 here is CASSLLEVNTEAFF. CDR3 nucleotides: TGTGCCAGCAGTTTATTGGAGGTAAACACTGAAGCTTTCTTT.